In this sample, the clone carrying this T cell receptor (beta chain) turned up a few times. Its antigen remains unidentified. Indicated time point: patch test 3, about 24 weeks after DPC sensitization. Stated treatment: therapeutic diphenylcyclopropenone sensitization with weekly scalp DPC. Venepuncture was done earlier than the placement of each patch test. The germline V gene has CDR1 SQVTM and CDR2 ANQGSEA. This CDR3 region has 17 residues. J gave up 4 bases and V 7 bases, and 15 bases lay outside the gene matches. These data belong to a study of human T cells and chemical hapten exposure. Study-level points and caveats: TCRs at high frequency, those above 1 in 1000, did not change with DPC sensitization.

The study used a library that attached unique molecular identifiers to individual cDNA molecules. TCRdb used MiXCR to reprocess the RACE reads, holding one entry per CDR3 protein. Counted here are more than 95,000 distinct CDR3 sequences, 25% to 35% occurring once; the ten biggest clones make up 10%. The material sequenced was whole blood, taken in connection with sensitization to the hapten diphenylcyclopropenone (DPC). The genes are TRBV29-1 and TRBJ2-3; TRBD2 aligns across 12 bases. This TCR came from a man aged 40-50 years with alopecia areata. Some clones in this sample may be carry-over from other donors' samples. The CDR3: CSAAGTSGPRQADTQYF. The CDR3 region has the DNA TGCAGCGCCGCCGGGACTAGCGGGCCCCGGCAGGCAGATACGCAGTATTTT.